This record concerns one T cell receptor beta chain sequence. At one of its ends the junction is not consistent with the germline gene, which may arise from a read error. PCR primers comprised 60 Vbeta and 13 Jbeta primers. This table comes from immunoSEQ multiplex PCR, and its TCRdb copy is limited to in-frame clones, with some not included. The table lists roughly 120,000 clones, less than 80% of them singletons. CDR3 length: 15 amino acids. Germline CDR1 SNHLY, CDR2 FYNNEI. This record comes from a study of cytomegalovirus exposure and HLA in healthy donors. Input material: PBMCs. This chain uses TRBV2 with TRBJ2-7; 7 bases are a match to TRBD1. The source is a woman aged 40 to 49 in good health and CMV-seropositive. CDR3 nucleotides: TGTGCCAGCAGCTTCACCGGGACAGATTCATACGAACAGTACTTC. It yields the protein CASSFTGTDSYEQYF.